These 27 T cell receptor beta chains came from one sample sequenced in a study of early T cells in non-severe SARS-CoV-2 infection. TCRdb passed the 5' RACE reads through MiXCR, listing each CDR3 protein once. The sample has approximately 50,000 distinct CDR3 sequences; approximately 7.6% are singletons. The sample taken for sequencing was whole blood. Receptors originate from an adult who was a healthcare worker with PCR-confirmed SARS-CoV-2 infection or an uninfected control (not recorded which).

Only a few counts were recorded for this clonotype. The V call is TRBV6-6, the J call TRBJ2-7, with TRBD1 matching over 9 bases. This CDR3 comprises 14 residues. The germline V gene has CDR1 MNHNY and CDR2 SVGAGI (reference sequence). V was clipped by 9 bases and J by 4 bases; unmatched bases: 10. The CDR3 loop reads CASQTGTGRYEQYF. The CDR3 DNA reads as TGTGCCAGTCAAACGGGGACAGGGCGATACGAGCAGTACTTC.

This clonotype was picked up a small number of times. The chain joins TRBV11-1 to TRBJ2-3; 9 nucleotides line up with TRBD1. Germline CDR1 reads SGHAT; CDR2 reads FQDESV (reference sequence). Losses at the gene ends were 5 bases for V and 1 base for J; bases not matched to a gene: 7. The CDR3 sequence is 16 residues long. CDR3 DNA: TGTGCCAGCAGCCAACAGGGGGCTCTTGGCACAGATACGCAGTATTTT. Protein: CASSQQGALGTDTQYF.

This chain links TRBV6-6 with TRBJ2-3, with D maybe TRBD1 (5 bases). The V end was cut by 2 bases, the J end by 0 bases, with 12 bases between. Germline CDR1 is MNHNY and CDR2 is SVGAGI (reference sequence). This CDR3 spans 16 amino acids. CDR3 amino acids: CASSYPLGDSTDTQYF. The CDR3 DNA is TGTGCCAGCAGTTACCCCCTAGGGGATAGCACAGATACGCAGTATTTT.

The sample holds many counts of this clonotype. The genes are TRBV4-2 and TRBJ2-1; the D is unclear. Germline CDR1 and CDR2: LGHNA and YNFKEQ. The length of the CDR3 is 15 residues. V lost 0 bases and J lost 5, with 11 bases in between. Written as DNA, the CDR3 is TGTGCCAGCAGCCAAGATCTTGCGGCAAACAATGAGCAGTTCTTC. Its translation is CASSQDLAANNEQFF.

This chain uses TRBV6-5 with TRBJ2-1; 8 nucleotides match TRBD2. This CDR3 spans 18 amino acids. After removal of 7 bases from V and 7 bases from J, the junction contained 21 bases not matched to a gene. Germline CDR1 MNHEY, CDR2 SVGAGI. The CDR3: CASTRQTSGTRGVNEQFF. The CDR3 DNA reads TGTGCCAGCACGCGTCAAACCTCCGGGACTAGAGGTGTAAATGAGCAGTTCTTC.

The gene calls are TRBV6-5 and TRBJ2-7; 8 positions agree with TRBD1. The CDR3 is 13 residues long. Trimming at V came to 8 bases and at J to 7 bases, leaving 10 bases not matched to a gene. Germline V lookup: CDR1 MNHEY, CDR2 SVGAGI. As DNA, the CDR3 is TGTGCCAGCCGGCAGGGGGCCTCGAGGGAGCAGTACTTC. Its protein product is CASRQGASREQYF.

This clonotype was detected only a few times. V is TRBV11-1 and J is TRBJ2-1, with 7 bases identical to TRBD2. The CDR3 consists of 17 residues. Looked up from germline, CDR1 is SGHAT and CDR2 is FQDESV (reference sequence). V was pared by 5 bases and J by 0 bases, with 10 bases of the junction left unmatched. The CDR3 here is CASSPEGLAVSYNEQFF. As DNA, the CDR3 is TGTGCCAGCAGCCCAGAGGGGCTAGCGGTCTCCTACAATGAGCAGTTCTTC.

In its sample, this clonotype was seen a few times. The rearrangement links TRBV7-9 to TRBJ2-5, with TRBD1 identical over 7 bases. Germline CDR1 reads SEHNR; CDR2 reads FQNEAQ (reference sequence). Trimming took 6 bases from V and 3 from J; bases not matched to a gene: 4. CDR3 length equals 13 residues. CDR3 DNA sequence: TGTGCCAGCAGGTCGACAGGGAAAGAGACCCAGTACTTC. Translation: CASRSTGKETQYF.

V gene TRBV5-1 combines with J gene TRBJ2-1; 11 bases fit TRBD2. V shed 3 bases and J 7 bases; nucleotides not matched to a gene: 6. The V gene's germline CDR1 is SGHRS and CDR2 YFSETQ. CDR3 length: 15 residues. The CDR3 sequence is CASSYTSGSRNEQFF. The CDR3 coding sequence is TGCGCCAGCAGCTATACTAGCGGGAGTAGGAATGAGCAGTTCTTC.

This clonotype was observed many times. The DNA for the CDR3 is TGTGCCAGCAGTTTAGGGGTTTTGGGGAACATTCAGTACTTC. It translates to CASSLGVLGNIQYF. The rearrangement links TRBV12-3 or TRBV12-4 to TRBJ2-4; D remains ambiguous. The CDR3 is 14 amino acids. The V end lost 1 base, the J end lost 7 bases, and 11 bases lay between the germline ends.

This clonotype was recorded at least ten times. The V gene is TRBV14, the J gene TRBJ1-4; D possibly corresponds to TRBD1 (6 bases). Germline V gives CDR1 SGHDN, CDR2 FVKESK. The CDR3 consists of 16 residues. V gave up 2 bases and J gave up 0 bases, with 10 bases separating them. The CDR3 DNA is TGTGCCAGCAGCCAACAGGGGCTCTCAACTAATGAAAAACTGTTTTTT. Its protein product is CASSQQGLSTNEKLFF. Together with reference TRBV14 and TRBJ1-4, the CDR3 gives the full variable domain: EAGVTQFPSHSVIEKGQTVTLRCDPISGHDNLYWYRRVMGKEIKFLLHFVKESKQDESGMPNNRFLAERTGGTYSTLKVQPAELEDSGVYFCASSQQGLSTNEKLFFGSGTQLSVL.

The chain uses TRBV29-1 and TRBJ1-2; 8 nucleotides agree with TRBD1. V shed 2 bases and J 4 bases; nucleotides not matched to a gene: 3. The germline V gene encodes CDR1 SQVTM and CDR2 ANQGSEA. The CDR3 totals 13 residues. The CDR3 loop reads CSVETGGPYGYTF. CDR3 DNA sequence: TGCAGCGTTGAAACAGGGGGTCCCTATGGCTACACCTTC.

This chain joins TRBV6-5 and TRBJ2-7, with 10 positions matching TRBD2. Germline V lookup: CDR1 MNHEY, CDR2 SVGAGI. The CDR3 is 16 amino acids. Losses at the gene ends were 5 bases for V and 3 bases for J; bases not matched to a gene: 10. CDR3 nucleotides: TGTGCCAGCAGTACGACCGGGACTAGCGCCGACTACGAGCAGTACTTC. Encoded protein: CASSTTGTSADYEQYF.

This clonotype was detected only a few times. The V call is TRBV6-6, the J call TRBJ1-1; D ambiguous. Per germline, CDR1 MNHNY and CDR2 SVGAGI (reference sequence). With 7 bases removed from V and 3 bases from J, the gap between germline ends came to 9 bases. The CDR3 consists of 12 residues. The CDR3 DNA is TGTGCCAGCAAGGAGGTGGACACTGAAGCTTTCTTT. It is translated as CASKEVDTEAFF.

Only a few counts were recorded for this clonotype. This chain links TRBV12-3 or TRBV12-4 with TRBJ2-3, with 11 bases lining up with TRBD1. The CDR3 is 16 amino acids. V lost 6 bases and J lost 0; bases outside the gene matches: 5. CDR3 loop: CASSGTGGGSTDTQYF. The CDR3 DNA reads as TGTGCCAGCAGCGGGACAGGGGGAGGAAGCACAGATACGCAGTATTTT.

This clonotype was observed at least ten times. J is TRBJ2-1 and V is TRBV29-1; TRBD2 matches at 9 bases. This CDR3 has 14 amino acids. Germline V CDR1 and CDR2: SQVTM, ANQGSEA. The V segment lost 4 bases and the J segment 6 bases; nucleotides outside the gene matches: 7. The CDR3 nucleotides read TGCAGCGTTGTGACTAGCGGAGACCTCAATGAGCAGTTCTTC. Its translation is CSVVTSGDLNEQFF.

In its sample, this clonotype was seen many times. The chain recombines TRBV18 with TRBJ1-1, with a tentative D call TRBD1 (6 bases). Germline-derived CDR1 and CDR2 are KGHSH and LQKENI. V was pared by 6 bases and J by 7 bases, with 12 bases between. This CDR3 is built from 12 residues. The DNA for the CDR3 is TGTGCCAGCTCGCTACAGGGTCGTGAAGCTTTCTTT. Translated: CASSLQGREAFF.

This clonotype came up a few times. CDR3 in amino acids: CASSLPLAGDAGELFF. Written as DNA, the CDR3 is TGTGCCAGCAGCTTACCCCTAGCGGGAGACGCCGGGGAGCTGTTTTTT. The chain has TRBV7-8 and TRBJ2-2; 10 bases are a match to TRBD2. Germline V gene sequence: CDR1 SGHVS, CDR2 FQNEAQ. V gave up 2 bases and J gave up 6 bases; unmatched junction bases: 6. CDR3 size: 16 residues.

This clonotype has a handful of counts. The V call is TRBV12-3 or TRBV12-4, the J call TRBJ1-1; D remains ambiguous. Trimming stripped 6 bases from V and 7 bases from J, with 12 bases between. The CDR3 spans 12 residues. DNA for the CDR3: TGTGCCAGCAGCCCCGACATAAATGAAGCTTTCTTT. Protein sequence: CASSPDINEAFF.

V is TRBV9 and J is TRBJ2-7; 9 nucleotides align to TRBD2. CDR1 and CDR2 from the germline V gene are SGDLS and YYNGEE. This CDR3 contains 16 residues. V lost 3 bases, J lost 2 bases, and 9 bases stayed unmatched. In nucleotides, the CDR3 is TGTGCCAGCAGCGCCGGGCTAGCGGGGTCGACCTACGAGCAGTACTTC. It translates to CASSAGLAGSTYEQYF.

This clonotype was observed a handful of times. CDR3 residues: CASSGGDGKGTTNEQYF. The CDR3 coding sequence is TGCGCCAGCAGTGGAGGGGACGGAAAAGGGACTACGAACGAGCAGTACTTC. The chain couples TRBV5-1 to TRBJ2-7, with TRBD2 identical over 7 bases. This CDR3 is built from 17 residues. J gave up 5 bases and V 5 bases, and 19 bases lay outside the gene matches. Germline values: CDR1 SGHRS, CDR2 YFSETQ.

The chain has TRBV9 and TRBJ1-2; D gene unclear. Per germline, CDR1 SGDLS and CDR2 YYNGEE. The CDR3 runs 11 residues. V dropped 0 bases and J dropped 5 bases, with 2 bases sitting between them. This CDR3 is CASSVGYGYTF. DNA of the CDR3: TGTGCCAGCAGCGTAGGTTATGGCTACACCTTC.

There are many counts of this clonotype. The gene calls are TRBV20-1 and TRBJ2-1, with no clear D. The germline V gene encodes CDR1 DFQATT and CDR2 SNEGSKA (reference sequence). V lost 4 bases, J lost 3 bases, and 4 bases lay in between. The CDR3 spans 11 residues. CDR3 protein: CSATVYNEQFF. CDR3 bases: TGCAGTGCTACAGTCTACAATGAGCAGTTCTTC.

The V gene is TRBV27, the J gene TRBJ2-4; 8 bases are a match to TRBD2. This CDR3 spans 14 amino acids. Germline CDR1 is MNHEY and CDR2 is SMNVEV (reference sequence). The trim removed 3 bases at V and 6 bases at J, leaving 4 bases unmatched. The CDR3 bases are TGTGCCAGCAGTTTTACGAGCGGGAGAAACATTCAGTACTTC. This encodes CASSFTSGRNIQYF.

This clonotype was seen ten or more times. This chain joins TRBV27 and TRBJ2-7, with unresolved D. The CDR3 contains 11 residues. Trimming left V 2 bases short and J 4 bases short, with 3 bases between. Looked up from germline, CDR1 is MNHEY and CDR2 is SMNVEV (reference sequence). This CDR3 is CASSLGYEQYF. The CDR3 DNA reads as TGTGCCAGCAGTTTAGGGTACGAGCAGTACTTC.

This rearrangement joins TRBV19 to TRBJ2-7; D is tentatively TRBD1 or TRBD2 (5 bases each). The V end lost 5 bases, the J end lost 3 bases, and 17 bases lay between the germline ends. Germline V gene lookup returns CDR1 LNHDA and CDR2 SQIVND (reference sequence). The CDR3 has 15 residues. The CDR3 protein is CASSGTAFSLYEQYF. The CDR3 nucleotides read TGTGCCAGTAGTGGGACGGCGTTTTCCCTCTACGAGCAGTACTTC.

This clonotype was observed many times. The rearrangement links TRBV27 to TRBJ2-1; D is unclear. Deletions cut 7 bases from V and 8 bases from J, with 9 bases between. Germline assignment: CDR1 MNHEY and CDR2 SMNVEV (reference sequence). CDR3 length: 11 residues. CDR3 sequence (DNA): TGTGCCAGCACAAAGAGAGATGAGCAGTTCTTC. Amino acid sequence: CASTKRDEQFF.